These T cell receptor beta chains were read from a single sample in a study of cytomegalovirus exposure and HLA in healthy donors. Repertoires were generated with immunoSEQ multiplex PCR, while TCRdb's copy carries only in-frame clones and drops some. In total, the table holds 80,000 or so clones. Sequenced material: PBMCs. These receptor sequences come from a woman in her twenties or thirties in good health and CMV-seronegative. Both conserved end residues are part of each CDR3. D genes are given only for firm matches.

cdr3_aa cdr3_nt j_call d_call v_call
CASTPMGGNEQYF TGCGCCAGCACCCCGATGGGGGGGAACGAGCAGTACTTC TRBJ2-7 TRBD2 TRBV5-1
CASSSLATGAFVEQYF TGTGCCAGCAGCTCCCTTGCGACAGGGGCGTTCGTCGAGCAGTACTTC TRBJ2-7 TRBD1 TRBV5-5
CASSLDREHNEQFF TGTGCCAGCAGCTTGGACAGGGAACACAATGAGCAGTTCTTC TRBJ2-1 . TRBV5-4
CASSEGLGSPLHF TGTGCCAGCAGTGAAGGCCTAGGTTCACCCCTCCACTTT TRBJ1-6 . TRBV6-1
CASKIRGSGANVLTF TGCGCCAGCAAGATCAGGGGGTCTGGGGCCAACGTCCTGACTTTC TRBJ2-6 TRBD1 TRBV5-1
CASSLPSPLAGGPNTGELFF TGTGCCAGCAGCCTCCCCTCCCCCCTAGCGGGAGGACCTAACACCGGGGAGCTGTTTTTT TRBJ2-2 TRBD2 TRBV4-2
CASSPTGRAGGPNTQYF TGTGCCAGTAGCCCGACCGGGAGGGCGGGAGGCCCGAATACGCAGTATTTT TRBJ2-3 TRBD2 TRBV19
CASSTRTGGNTEAFF TGTGCCAGCAGTACCAGGACAGGGGGGAACACTGAAGCTTTCTTT TRBJ1-1 TRBD1 TRBV6-5
CAWSVVEQMNTGELFF TGTGCCTGGAGTGTAGTCGAACAAATGAACACCGGGGAGCTGTTTTTT TRBJ2-2 . TRBV30
CAWSGLASASYEQYF TGTGCCTGGAGCGGACTAGCAAGCGCTTCCTACGAGCAGTACTTC TRBJ2-7 TRBD2 TRBV30
CASSYGQGQETQYF TGCGCCAGCAGCTACGGACAGGGTCAAGAGACCCAGTACTTC TRBJ2-5 TRBD1 TRBV4-1
CSVRRSTGIGEKLFF TGCAGCGTTCGCCGATCGACGGGGATTGGGGAAAAACTGTTTTTT TRBJ1-4 . TRBV29-1
CASSERGLGNQPQHF TGTGCCAGCAGTGAAAGGGGGCTGGGCAATCAGCCCCAGCATTTT TRBJ1-5 TRBD1 TRBV2
CASSPLSIYNEQFF TGTGCCAGCTCACCATTGTCAATTTACAATGAGCAGTTCTTC TRBJ2-1 . TRBV18
CSVRGRRTYNEQFF TGCAGCGTAAGGGGGCGGAGGACCTACAATGAGCAGTTCTTC TRBJ2-1 TRBD1 TRBV29-1
CASSYGRANTEAFF TGTGCCAGCAGTTACGGCAGGGCGAACACTGAAGCTTTCTTT TRBJ1-1 . TRBV6-5
CASSQELGAGSYEQYF TGCGCCAGCAGCCAAGAACTGGGGGCTGGATCCTACGAGCAGTACTTC TRBJ2-7 . TRBV4-1
CASSTDSSYNEQFF TGCGCCAGCAGCACAGACAGCTCCTACAATGAGCAGTTCTTC TRBJ2-1 . TRBV5-1
CASSPLGQGGEKLFF TGTGCCAGCAGCCCCCTGGGACAGGGAGGGGAAAAACTGTTTTTT TRBJ1-4 TRBD1 TRBV14
CSVAGETTEDFF TGCAGCGTTGCAGGGGAGACCACTGAAGATTTCTTT TRBJ1-1 . TRBV29-1
CASSQGTTGTTNTEAFF TGCGCCAGCAGCCAAGGAACAACAGGGACTACGAACACTGAAGCTTTCTTT TRBJ1-1 . TRBV4-1
CASSPQTGDGYTF TGTGCCAGCTCACCACAAACCGGGGATGGCTACACCTTC TRBJ1-2 . TRBV18
CASSYLTGQANSPLHF TGTGCCAGCAGTTACCTAACAGGACAGGCTAATTCACCCCTCCACTTT TRBJ1-6 TRBD1 TRBV6-5
CASSASPSPELGYTF TGTGCCAGTAGTGCCTCCCCGTCCCCCGAACTTGGCTACACCTTC TRBJ1-2 . TRBV19
CASSLDPDRVTEAFF TGTGCCAGCAGCTTAGACCCCGACAGGGTGACTGAAGCTTTCTTT TRBJ1-1 TRBD1 TRBV7-2
CATSRDGQGALNEQFF TGTGCCACCAGCAGAGATGGACAGGGGGCGCTCAATGAGCAGTTCTTC TRBJ2-1 TRBD1 TRBV15
CASSPRQGRVVGYTF TGTGCCAGCAGTCCGAGGCAGGGGAGGGTGGTTGGCTACACCTTC TRBJ1-2 . TRBV28
CASSLQGWGETQYF TGTGCCAGCAGTCTACAGGGTTGGGGAGAGACCCAGTACTTC TRBJ2-5 . TRBV27
CASSLTTGTNTGELFF TGTGCCAGCAGCTTAACTACAGGGACGAACACCGGGGAGCTGTTTTTT TRBJ2-2 . TRBV7-6
CASSLGTGGIDEQYF TGTGCCAGCAGCTTGGGGACAGGGGGGATTGACGAGCAGTACTTC TRBJ2-7 TRBD1 TRBV28
CASSPPTSGRETQYF TGTGCCAGCTCACCACCGACTAGCGGGAGAGAGACCCAGTACTTC TRBJ2-5 TRBD2 TRBV18
CASSLGGLEAFF TGCGCCAGCAGCTTGGGGGGGCTTGAAGCTTTCTTT TRBJ1-1 . TRBV5-1
CASSEIAGLTQFF TGTGCCAGCAGTGAAATAGCGGGATTAACGCAGTTCTTC TRBJ2-1 TRBD2 TRBV25-1
CASSLGQMNTEAFF TGCGCCAGCAGCCTGGGACAGATGAACACTGAAGCTTTCTTT TRBJ1-1 TRBD1 TRBV5-1
CASSTDRGRAEKLFF TGTGCCAGCAGCACCGACAGGGGGCGCGCGGAAAAACTGTTTTTT TRBJ1-4 TRBD1 TRBV7-2
CSATLAVQETQYF TGCAGCGCTACCCTAGCAGTTCAAGAGACCCAGTACTTC TRBJ2-5 . TRBV29-1
CASSQGPSPSYEQYF TGTGCCAGCAGCCAAGGGCCAAGTCCTTCCTACGAGCAGTACTTC TRBJ2-7 . TRBV4-2
CASSGTSGGTPTYNEQFF TGTGCCAGCAGCGGTACTAGCGGGGGGACCCCTACCTACAATGAGCAGTTCTTC TRBJ2-1 TRBD2 TRBV9
CASSAGLAYDEQYF TGTGCCAGTAGTGCAGGGTTGGCTTACGACGAGCAGTACTTC TRBJ2-7 . TRBV19
CASRPGTEVAKNIQYF TGTGCCAGCAGACCGGGGACAGAAGTAGCCAAAAACATTCAGTACTTC TRBJ2-4 TRBD1 TRBV6-6
CASSVTIVANTEAFF TGTGCCAGCAGTGTGACTATCGTCGCGAACACTGAAGCTTTCTTT TRBJ1-1 . TRBV2
CASSRGTGNNYGYTF TGTGCCAGCAGCCGTGGGACAGGAAATAACTATGGCTACACCTTC TRBJ1-2 TRBD1 TRBV6-6
CASSLLRTEAFF TGTGCCAGCAGCCTGCTCAGGACTGAAGCTTTCTTT TRBJ1-1 . TRBV11-2
CATAPRGRNTEAFF TGCGCCACCGCGCCCAGGGGGCGGAACACTGAAGCTTTCTTT TRBJ1-1 TRBD1 TRBV10-2
CASTRGQGNEQYF TGTGCCAGCACGCGAGGACAGGGCAACGAGCAGTACTTC TRBJ2-7 TRBD1 TRBV6-1
CSVRIFDAEAFF TGCAGCGTCAGGATATTTGACGCTGAAGCTTTCTTT TRBJ1-1 . TRBV29-1
CASRLTGNSYEQYF TGTGCCAGCAGACTGACAGGGAACTCCTACGAGCAGTACTTC TRBJ2-7 TRBD1 TRBV28
CASSEQGPGTEAFF TGTGCCAGCAGCGAACAGGGGCCAGGCACTGAAGCTTTCTTT TRBJ1-1 TRBD1 TRBV7-9
CASSSDRGYEQFF TGTGCCAGCAGCTCAGACAGGGGCTATGAGCAGTTCTTC TRBJ2-1 TRBD1 TRBV5-6
CASNNQGNRAFF TGTGCCAGTAACAATCAGGGGAATCGGGCTTTCTTT TRBJ1-1 . TRBV6-6
CATRGTSGADTQYF TGCGCCACAAGAGGGACCAGCGGGGCAGATACGCAGTATTTT TRBJ2-3 TRBD2 TRBV4-1
CASSGAGRTYEQYF TGCGCCAGCAGCGGGGCGGGGCGGACCTACGAGCAGTACTTC TRBJ2-7 . TRBV5-1